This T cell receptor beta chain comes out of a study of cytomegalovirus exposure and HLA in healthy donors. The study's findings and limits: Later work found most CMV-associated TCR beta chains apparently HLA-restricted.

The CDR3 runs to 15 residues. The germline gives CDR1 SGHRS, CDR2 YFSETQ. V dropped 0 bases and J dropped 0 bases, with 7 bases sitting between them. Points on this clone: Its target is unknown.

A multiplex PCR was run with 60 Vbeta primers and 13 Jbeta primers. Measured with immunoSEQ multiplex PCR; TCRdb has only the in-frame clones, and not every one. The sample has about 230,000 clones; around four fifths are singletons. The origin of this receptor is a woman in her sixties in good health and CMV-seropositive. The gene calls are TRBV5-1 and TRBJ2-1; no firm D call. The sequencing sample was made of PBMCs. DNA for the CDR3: TGCGCCAGCAGCTTGGCCGGTAGCTCCTACAATGAGCAGTTCTTC. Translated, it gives CASSLAGSSYNEQFF. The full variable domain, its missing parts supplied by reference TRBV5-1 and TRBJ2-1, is KAGVTQTPRYLIKTRGQQVTLSCSPISGHRSVSWYQQTPGQGLQFLFEYFSETQRNKGNFPGRFSGRQFSNSRSEMNVSTLELGDSALYLCASSLAGSSYNEQFFGPGTRLTVL.